Listed below are T cell receptor beta chains from one sample, sequenced in a study of response to subunit inactivated influenza vaccine. MiXCR was run by TCRdb on the RT-PCR reads, yielding one entry per CDR3 protein. Altogether 500,000 to 550,000 distinct CDR3 sequences are present, 6.5% to 8% being singletons, with the ten largest covering 10% to 15%. The starting material was PBMCs from blood, obtained around 25 months after vaccination. These TCRs come from a man in his fifties or sixties who received an inactivated influenza vaccine. Both conserved end residues are trimmed from each CDR3. Each record gives: V gene, J gene, D gene, CDR3 protein. The D gene is left open where the match is weak.

TRBV3-1,TRBJ1-3,.,ASSPSSGNTIY
TRBV12-3/TRBV12-4,TRBJ2-1,TRBD2,ASTPSGGAYNEQF
TRBV5-1,TRBJ2-3,TRBD1,ASSLRDRAIVVSDTQY
TRBV6-1,TRBJ2-5,.,ATYAGTLQETQY
TRBV4-1,TRBJ2-7,.,ASSQDGRGHEQY
TRBV5-1,TRBJ2-7,TRBD2,ASSRTGGLGYREQY
TRBV6-1,TRBJ2-5,.,ASSPTPSRVSQETQY
TRBV7-2,TRBJ2-7,.,ASSQGYRTSYEQY
TRBV20-1,TRBJ1-1,TRBD1,SRQGTNTEAF
TRBV4-3,TRBJ2-3,TRBD2,ASSQVRTSGDTQY
TRBV18,TRBJ2-6,.,ASSPPGSGANVLT
TRBV20-1,TRBJ1-2,.,SARGQGYIFGYT
TRBV20-1,TRBJ2-3,.,SAAGTSGARTDTQY
TRBV10-3,TRBJ1-1,TRBD1,AISEGRGRRNTEAF
TRBV20-1,TRBJ2-2,TRBD1,GGQGATGELF
TRBV3-1,TRBJ2-3,TRBD2,AKTGTSGMSCTDTQY
TRBV5-1,TRBJ2-7,.,ASSLERSSEQY
TRBV25-1,TRBJ2-7,.,ASRPPGSYEQY
TRBV5-4,TRBJ1-3,.,ASSPEATGNTLY
TRBV12-3/TRBV12-4,TRBJ1-5,.,ASSPQGYSNQPQH
TRBV29-1,TRBJ2-5,.,SVGRRGETQY
TRBV27,TRBJ2-1,TRBD2,ASSLWGGLAGKF
TRBV12-3/TRBV12-4,TRBJ1-3,.,ASSLDDFSGNTIY
TRBV7-2,TRBJ2-5,TRBD1,ASSSTGGFKTQY
TRBV7-9,TRBJ1-3,.,ASSPAMTGNTIY
TRBV19,TRBJ2-7,TRBD1,ASGTGDYEQY
TRBV20-1,TRBJ1-2,.,SAGGGQSYGYT
TRBV6-6,TRBJ2-7,.,ASNTGPSYEQY
TRBV6-1,TRBJ2-3,.,ASSQTFSTDTQY
TRBV29-1,TRBJ2-7,.,SVELGFPYEQY
TRBV11-2,TRBJ1-1,.,ASSLRTQGFTEAF
TRBV5-1,TRBJ2-6,.,ASSGASGANVLT
TRBV5-6,TRBJ2-2,.,ASSPGPSEGGELF
TRBV6-1,TRBJ1-1,.,ASSPAGDNTEAF
TRBV28,TRBJ1-5,.,ASSSYQPQH
TRBV2,TRBJ2-7,.,ASSELQGSSYEQY
TRBV10-3,TRBJ2-7,.,AIKDEQY
TRBV12-3/TRBV12-4,TRBJ1-3,.,ASSLDKIGSGNTIY
TRBV6-2/TRBV6-3,TRBJ1-1,TRBD1,ASRTGLLGAF
TRBV21-1,TRBJ2-7,.,ASSKAQGYEQY
TRBV18,TRBJ2-3,.,ASSFVPRVDTQY
TRBV20-1,TRBJ1-1,.,SPARGGTEAF